This T cell receptor beta chain was obtained from a study of blood T cell repertoires in COVID-19. Study summary: From the United States, Italy and Spain came samples of acute and convalescent COVID-19.

In the original analysis: Reference gene primers were amplified, and this amplification served to estimate nucleated cell counts. Clones were sequenced by immunoSEQ multiplex PCR, and TCRdb holds only the in-frame ones, with some missing. The DNA gave D and trimming, while V, J and clone size come from that table. The sample includes 160,000 or so clones, roughly 90% of them seen just once. CDR3 length: 13 residues. Losses at the gene ends were 8 bases for V and 1 base for J; bases not matched to a gene: 3. Germline V gene lookup returns CDR1 KGHDR and CDR2 SFDVKD. This TCR was sampled from a man in his 60s with acute or convalescent COVID-19. The sample was peripheral blood. This sequence joins TRBV24-1 and TRBJ1-1, with 7 nucleotides matching TRBD1. DNA for the CDR3: TGTGCCACCAAGGGACAGTCGAACACTGAAGCTTTCTTT. This sequence encodes CATKGQSNTEAFF.